This T cell receptor (beta chain) emerged from a study of regulatory T cells. Overall study results and limits: Patient CD8+ T cells trended toward lower Shannon entropy than controls.

Amplification used 52 TRBV primers and 13 TRBJ primers. Produced via immunoSEQ multiplex PCR; TCRdb's table is partial and in-frame only. The table has 15,000 or so clones, 92% seen once. On this clone: Antigen specificity is unknown.

Trimming removed 3 bases from V and 7 bases from J; junction bases left unmatched: 4. CDR3 size: 15 residues. Germline V lookup: CDR1 SGDLS, CDR2 YYNGEE. Patients aged 2 to 39 years had fewer naive T cells. The origin of this receptor is a person under 30 with CD3G deficiency. The chain joins TRBV9 to TRBJ2-1; 13 bases map to TRBD2. The sequenced sample consisted of CD8+ T cells sorted from blood. In DNA, the CDR3 is TGTGCCAGCAGCGCACTGGGACTAGCGGGGAATGAGCAGTTCTTC. This encodes CASSALGLAGNEQFF.